Following are 14 T cell receptor beta chains from one sample sequenced in a study of T cell responses to AZD1222 COVID-19 vaccine. Data came from immunoSEQ multiplex PCR; TCRdb stores just in-frame clones and leaves some out. Counted here are around 150,000 clones, approximately 80% occurring once; the ten biggest clones make up over 4%. Specimen: peripheral blood, collected on day 0 of AZD1222 vaccination. The receptors originated from an adult in good health.

This sequence joins TRBV5-4 and TRBJ2-1; D gene uncertain. Trimming took off 0 bases at V and 10 bases at J, with 8 bases between the two ends. This CDR3 is built from 12 residues. CDR1 SGHNT and CDR2 YYREEE come from the germline V gene (reference sequence). The CDR3 loop is CASSLDGREQFF. The CDR3 DNA reads as TGTGCCAGCAGCTTGGACGGGCGGGAGCAGTTCTTC.

The chain combines TRBV7-2 with TRBJ1-5, with a weak D call TRBD1 (6 bases). Per germline, CDR1 SGHTA and CDR2 FQGNSA. The length of the CDR3 is 15 residues. Trimming pared 6 bases from V and 7 bases from J, leaving 19 bases between. CDR3 coding DNA: TGTGCCAGCAGTTTAAAGGGGGGGCACGGCCAGCCCCAGCATTTT. It yields the protein CASSLKGGHGQPQHF.

This chain's CDR3 is CATSRGPGQGGGLKQFF. CDR3 coding DNA: TGTGCCACCAGCAGAGGGCCGGGACAGGGAGGGGGGTTGAAGCAGTTCTTC. The chain employs TRBV15 and TRBJ2-1, with TRBD1 matching 9 bases. Germline trimming cut 1 base from V and 11 bases from J; bases unmatched to any gene: 15. Germline CDR1 is LNHNV and CDR2 is YYDKDF (reference sequence). The length of the CDR3 is 17 residues.

The chain is built from TRBV28 and TRBJ1-6, with a weak D call TRBD1 (5 bases). Germline V CDR1 and CDR2: MDHEN, SYDVKM. V dropped 7 bases and J dropped 7 bases, with 17 bases sitting between them. The CDR3 spans 15 residues. The CDR3 region has the DNA TGTGCCAGCATCCTAAGTGGGGGACCGAATTCACCCCTCCACTTT. Protein: CASILSGGPNSPLHF.

The chain links TRBV4-2 to TRBJ2-7, with a tentative D call TRBD2 (5 bases). Looked up from germline, CDR1 is LGHNA and CDR2 is YNFKEQ. The CDR3 has 14 amino acids. V was trimmed by 0 bases and J by 4 bases, leaving 10 bases between them. The CDR3: CASSQDWTGYEQYF. CDR3 coding DNA: TGTGCCAGCAGCCAAGATTGGACTGGGTACGAGCAGTACTTC.

This clone has only one observation. V and J are TRBV20-1 and TRBJ2-1; D is uncertain. From germline, CDR1 is DFQATT and CDR2 SNEGSKA (reference sequence). Trimming removed 3 bases at V and 1 base at J, with 10 bases between. The CDR3 length is 14 residues. The CDR3 region has the DNA TGCAGTGCTAGTGGCCAGGATTCCTACAATGAGCAGTTCTTC. It is translated as CSASGQDSYNEQFF.

V and J are TRBV19 and TRBJ2-5; D unclear. V lost 4 bases and J 2 bases, leaving 5 bases between the germline ends. The germline gives CDR1 LNHDA, CDR2 SQIVND (reference sequence). This CDR3 has 12 residues. The CDR3 region is CASSTNQETQYF. The CDR3 coding sequence is TGTGCCAGTAGTACCAATCAAGAGACCCAGTACTTC.

The rearrangement uses TRBV5-1 and TRBJ1-5; tentative D call: TRBD1 (5 bases). Germline CDR1 is SGHRS and CDR2 is YFSETQ. The CDR3 has 16 amino acids. V was trimmed by 0 bases and J by 2 bases, leaving 12 bases between them. CDR3 sequence reads: CASSLGGLEGNQPQHF. The CDR3 region has the DNA TGCGCCAGCAGCTTGGGGGGGTTAGAGGGCAATCAGCCCCAGCATTTT.

The chain is built from TRBV19 and TRBJ2-1; D is unresolved. Germline V gives CDR1 LNHDA, CDR2 SQIVND (reference sequence). Trimming took 3 bases from V and 3 from J, leaving 0 bases between them. The CDR3 is made up of 11 amino acids. DNA of the CDR3: TGTGCCAGTAGTATCTACAATGAGCAGTTCTTC. Translated, it gives CASSIYNEQFF.

This chain links TRBV3-1 (or the pseudogene TRBV3-2) with TRBJ1-1, with 8 bases identical to TRBD1. J was trimmed by 0 bases and V by 5 bases; bases with no gene match: 5. This CDR3 has 15 residues. Germline loops: CDR1 LGHDT, CDR2 YNNKEL (reference sequence). CDR3 protein: CASSSGQGLNTEAFF. DNA for the CDR3: TGTGCCAGCAGCTCTGGACAGGGATTGAACACTGAAGCTTTCTTT.

The chain carries TRBV28 and TRBJ1-2, with a tentative D call TRBD1 (6 bases). Germline loops: CDR1 MDHEN, CDR2 SYDVKM. The V end was cut by 6 bases, the J end by 7 bases, with 15 bases between. The CDR3 sequence is 13 residues long. CDR3 in amino acids: CASRLRGSLGYTF. DNA of the CDR3: TGTGCCAGCAGACTCAGGGGTTCCCTTGGCTACACCTTC.

This chain uses TRBV6-6 with TRBJ1-2; D is unclear. Germline V gives CDR1 MNHNY, CDR2 SVGAGI (reference sequence). The V gene lost 5 bases and the J gene lost 4 bases, with 14 bases spanning the gap. CDR3 length: 14 amino acids. CDR3 DNA sequence: TGTGCCAGCAGTCTACCGGGAAGTAGCTATGGCTACACCTTC. Amino acid sequence: CASSLPGSSYGYTF.

This clone was counted once. The rearrangement uses TRBV30 and TRBJ1-6, with TRBD1 matching 7 bases. Germline V gene data show CDR1 as GTSNPN and CDR2 as SVGIG (reference sequence). The V segment lost 7 bases and the J segment 8 bases; nucleotides outside the gene matches: 5. This CDR3 region has 12 residues. The DNA for the CDR3 is TGTGCCTCCCGGGACAGCTATTCACCCCTCCACTTT. It codes for CASRDSYSPLHF.

J is TRBJ1-5 and V is TRBV7-2, with TRBD1 matching over 7 bases. This CDR3 is 17 amino acids long. Germline V gene sequence: CDR1 SGHTA, CDR2 FQGNSA. Trimming took 1 base from V and 3 from J; bases not matched to a gene: 9. CDR3 sequence: CASSLGETGAFNQPQHF. The CDR3 bases are TGTGCCAGCAGCTTAGGGGAAACAGGGGCGTTCAATCAGCCCCAGCATTTT.